These 21 T cell receptor beta chains came from one sample sequenced in a study of CD8 T cells in ankylosing spondylitis. Regarding the study as a whole: Within ankylosing spondylitis blood, a TCR beta motif made up of several highly homologous variants appeared to be characteristic.

TCRdb re-called the 5' RACE reads with MiXCR, one entry per CDR3 protein. The repertoire holds about 420,000 distinct CDR3 sequences, with 20% to 25% as singletons. These receptors have no identified antigens. Sequenced: blood, either unsorted or a sorted T cell fraction (not recorded which). These receptors all stem from a male donor with ankylosing spondylitis.

V and J are TRBV6-2 or TRBV6-3 and TRBJ2-3; D call uncertain. The germline V gene has CDR1 MNHEY and CDR2 SVGEGT. The CDR3 is made up of 12 amino acids. Trimming removed 6 bases from V and 2 bases from J, with 6 bases in between. DNA for the CDR3: TGTGCCAGCAGCAAATTCACAGATACGCAGTATTTT. Residues: CASSKFTDTQYF.

The CDR3 DNA is TGTGCCAGCAGTGAATTGGAGACTACGAAGACCCAGTACTTC. Protein product: CASSELETTKTQYF. The J gene is TRBJ2-5, the V gene TRBV2, with D maybe TRBD2 (5 bases). Germline V gene sequence: CDR1 SNHLY, CDR2 FYNNEI. CDR3 size: 14 residues. The V end lost 2 bases, the J end lost 6 bases, and 13 bases lay between the germline ends.

The chain couples TRBV11-2 to TRBJ2-1; 12 positions agree with TRBD2. This CDR3 has 17 amino acids. The trim removed 4 bases at V and 5 bases at J, leaving 9 bases unmatched. CDR1 SGHAT and CDR2 FQNNGV come from the germline V gene. In DNA form, the CDR3 reads TGTGCCAGCAGCTCCAGACTAGCGGGAGTCCTAAACAATGAGCAGTTCTTC. Its protein is CASSSRLAGVLNNEQFF.

V and J are TRBV20-1 and TRBJ1-4, with 7 nucleotides matching TRBD1. The CDR3 totals 15 residues. The germline CDR1 and CDR2 sequences are DFQATT and SNEGSKA (reference sequence). J was trimmed by 5 bases and V by 3 bases; bases with no gene match: 9. The CDR3 loop reads CSARDRLGLNEKLFF. Here the CDR3 DNA reads TGCAGTGCTAGGGACAGGTTGGGACTGAATGAAAAACTGTTTTTT.

This clonotype turned up a few times. The V gene is TRBV2, the J gene TRBJ2-7; the D gene is possibly TRBD1 (5 bases). Per the germline V gene, CDR1 is SNHLY and CDR2 is FYNNEI. Trimming cost V 3 bases and J 5 bases, with 8 bases left between them. The length of the CDR3 is 12 residues. The CDR3 DNA reads as TGTGCCAGCAGTGACAGGGCTGACGAGCAGTACTTC. Translating gives CASSDRADEQYF.

The sample holds one count of this clonotype. V and J are TRBV6-2 or TRBV6-3 and TRBJ2-1; TRBD2 agrees at 16 bases. Trimming cost V 2 bases and J 1 base; bases outside gene matches: 11. The CDR3 consists of 21 residues. CDR1 and CDR2 (germline): MNHEY, SVGEGT. In DNA form, the CDR3 reads TGTGCCAGCAGTTACCCCCCGGGACTAGCGGGAGGGCGCATGTCCTACAATGAGCAGTTCTTC. Its translation: CASSYPPGLAGGRMSYNEQFF.

The table lists this clonotype with a few counts. V usage is TRBV5-7 and J usage is TRBJ2-6, with TRBD2 identical over 10 bases. TRBV5-7 belongs to the ORF category, with a function that is uncertain. This CDR3 contains 17 residues. J gave up 3 bases and V 8 bases, and 11 bases lay outside the gene matches. DNA of the CDR3: TGTGCCAGTTTAGCACTAGCGGGATCAAGTGGGGCCAACGTCCTGACTTTC. Its translation is CASLALAGSSGANVLTF.

The sample holds a few counts of this clonotype. The V call is TRBV10-2, the J call TRBJ2-5, with TRBD1 as a possible D gene (6 bases). Deletions cut 6 bases from V and 5 bases from J, with 16 bases between. CDR1 WSHSY and CDR2 SAAADI come from the germline V gene. The CDR3 sequence is 14 residues long. The CDR3 loop reads CASRGTGFTETQYF. DNA of the CDR3: TGCGCCAGCAGGGGAACAGGGTTCACCGAGACCCAGTACTTC.

The gene calls are TRBV4-1 and TRBJ1-5, with a weak D call TRBD1 (6 bases). The V and J ends lost 0 bases and 7 bases respectively, with 16 bases between them. The CDR3 length is 16 residues. Germline V gene lookup returns CDR1 MGHRA and CDR2 YSYEKL. Written as DNA, the CDR3 is TGCGCCAGCAGCCAAGATGTGGGGGCCGGATCCCAGCCCCAGCATTTT. Its translation: CASSQDVGAGSQPQHF.

The rearrangement links TRBV4-2 to TRBJ2-7, with no clear D. V lost 0 bases and J lost 4, with 10 bases in between. The germline V gene has CDR1 LGHNA and CDR2 YNFKEQ. This CDR3 has 14 residues. The CDR3 DNA reads TGTGCCAGCAGCCAAGATCAGAGAGAATACGAGCAGTACTTC. Protein product: CASSQDQREYEQYF.

The sample holds a few counts of this clonotype. This sequence joins TRBV29-1 and TRBJ2-1, with a possible D match to TRBD2 (5 bases). This CDR3 is built from 12 residues. Germline V lookup: CDR1 SQVTM, CDR2 ANQGSEA. With 6 bases removed from V and 8 bases from J, the gap between germline ends came to 14 bases. The DNA of the CDR3 is TGCAGCGTCAAACGAGACGGGGATGAGCAGTTCTTC. It yields the protein CSVKRDGDEQFF.

This clonotype came up a few times. This chain connects TRBV15 to TRBJ1-2; no reliable D call. Germline V CDR1 and CDR2: LNHNV, YYDKDF (reference sequence). This CDR3 is built from 13 residues. Between the trimmed V and J ends, which lost 4 bases and 4 bases, there was a span of 10 bases. The CDR3 DNA reads TGTGCCACCAGCACTGATCTACTCTATGGCTACACCTTC. Its translation is CATSTDLLYGYTF. The entire variable domain, with the rest obtained from reference TRBV15 and TRBJ1-2, is as follows: DAMVIQNPRYQVTQFGKPVTLSCSQTLNHNVMYWYQQKSSQAPKLLFHYYDKDFNNEADTPDNFQSRRPNTSFCFLDIRSPGLGDTAMYLCATSTDLLYGYTFGSGTRLTVV.

This clonotype has just a few counts. The DNA for the CDR3 is TGTGCCAGCAGCCCCCAGAATATGTGGGAAGATACGCAGTATTTT. It codes for CASSPQNMWEDTQYF. V gene TRBV11-2 combines with J gene TRBJ2-3; D gene unclear. Germline V gene data show CDR1 as SGHAT and CDR2 as FQNNGV. The CDR3 is made up of 15 amino acids. V lost 5 bases and J lost 5, with 17 bases in between.

This clonotype was counted a few times. This rearrangement joins TRBV29-1 to TRBJ2-1, with 7 nucleotides matching TRBD1. This CDR3 comprises 14 residues. Germline V gives CDR1 SQVTM, CDR2 ANQGSEA. V was clipped by 4 bases and J by 4 bases; unmatched bases: 7. The DNA of the CDR3 is TGCAGCGTTGGGTCCAGACAGGGTTACAATGAGCAGTTCTTC. Amino acids: CSVGSRQGYNEQFF.

The chain combines TRBV28 with TRBJ2-1; 10 bases are a match to TRBD2. The germline CDR1 and CDR2 sequences are MDHEN and SYDVKM. The CDR3 runs 15 residues. V was clipped by 6 bases and J by 7 bases; unmatched bases: 9. The CDR3 is CASRPVAGGINEQFF. The DNA of the CDR3 is TGTGCCAGCAGACCTGTAGCGGGAGGTATTAATGAGCAGTTCTTC.

The sample holds many counts of this clonotype. This sequence joins TRBV20-1 and TRBJ2-1, with 16 positions matching TRBD2. Germline CDR1 DFQATT, CDR2 SNEGSKA (reference sequence). The CDR3 extends over 15 amino acids. V shed 6 bases, J shed 8 bases, and the junction held 7 bases outside the gene matches. CDR3 protein: CSANRGLAGGDEQFF. CDR3 DNA: TGCAGTGCCAACCGGGGACTAGCGGGAGGGGATGAGCAGTTCTTC.

V usage is TRBV12-3 or TRBV12-4 and J usage is TRBJ2-1; TRBD2 agrees at 7 bases. V lost 5 bases, J lost 0 bases, and 7 bases stayed unmatched. This CDR3 is built from 16 residues. The CDR3 DNA sequence: TGTGCCAGCAGTGCAACTAGCGTGAGCTCCTACAATGAGCAGTTCTTC. It specifies CASSATSVSSYNEQFF.

V is TRBV20-1 and J is TRBJ2-1, with no clear D. The CDR3 covers 17 residues. Looked up from germline, CDR1 is DFQATT and CDR2 is SNEGSKA (reference sequence). V was shortened by 6 bases and J by 0 bases, with 21 bases between the two germline ends. The CDR3 DNA sequence: TGCAGTGCGGTTAGGTACGGGCCCAGGAGCTCCTACAATGAGCAGTTCTTC. It translates to CSAVRYGPRSSYNEQFF.

DNA for the CDR3: TGCAGCGTTGAAGGGGGTCGGGGCTTCACAGATACGCAGTATTTT. It translates to CSVEGGRGFTDTQYF. This chain joins TRBV29-1 and TRBJ2-3; the D gene could be TRBD1 or TRBD2 (5 bases each). This CDR3 has 15 amino acids. Germline V gene sequence: CDR1 SQVTM, CDR2 ANQGSEA. Trimming stripped 1 base from V and 2 bases from J, with 13 bases between.

This clonotype has more than one count but fewer than ten. This chain joins TRBV20-1 and TRBJ1-2, with a possible D match to TRBD1 (5 bases). The V and J ends lost 0 bases and 4 bases respectively, with 15 bases between them. CDR3 length: 15 amino acids. Per the germline V gene, CDR1 is DFQATT and CDR2 is SNEGSKA (reference sequence). CDR3 sequence: CSARDTRQLTYGYTF. Here the CDR3 DNA reads TGCAGTGCTAGAGATACTCGACAGCTAACCTATGGCTACACCTTC.

The table lists this clonotype with a few counts. The chain links TRBV11-2 to TRBJ2-1; 8 bases match TRBD1. The V gene end was trimmed by 4 bases and the J gene end by 5 bases; junction bases not matched to a gene: 7. The CDR3 is made up of 15 amino acids. CDR1 and CDR2 (germline): SGHAT, FQNNGV. For the CDR3, the DNA is TGTGCCAGCAGCTCCACCGGGACAGGTGACAATGAGCAGTTCTTC. It encodes CASSSTGTGDNEQFF.